Listed below are T cell receptor beta chains from one sample, sequenced in a study of blood T cell repertoires in COVID-19. The data were produced by immunoSEQ multiplex PCR, yet TCRdb's version contains in-frame clones alone and is incomplete. Of 250,000 or so clones in the sample, around nine tenths were seen once. The sample taken for sequencing was PBMCs or T cells enriched from blood (not recorded which). Receptors were obtained from a man aged 40-49 years who had recovered from COVID-19. CDR3s include the opening cysteine and the closing phenylalanine or tryptophan. Each record gives: J gene, V gene, clone size, D gene, CDR3 DNA, CDR3 protein. D genes are given only for firm matches. Expanded clones are given a class, and other clones once, few, many or no size at all.

>TRBJ2-7|TRBV4-1|-|TRBD1
TGCGCCAGCAGAGGACAGGGGAGAGAGCAGTACTTC
CASRGQGREQYF
>TRBJ2-2|TRBV19|-|-
TGTGCCAGTAGTATCAGGGGATTGAACACCGGGGAGCTGTTTTTT
CASSIRGLNTGELFF
>TRBJ1-4|TRBV19|-|-
TGTGCCAGTGGCCCCTGGGCGGGAACTAATGAAAAACTGTTTTTT
CASGPWAGTNEKLFF
>TRBJ2-3|TRBV7-9|-|-
TGTGCCAGCAGCTTAGGGCATGCGGTTAACACAGATACGCAGTATTTT
CASSLGHAVNTDTQYF
>TRBJ2-7|TRBV7-8|-|-
TGTGCCAGCAGCTTCTCCAGGTTTGACGAGCAGTACTTC
CASSFSRFDEQYF
>TRBJ2-3|TRBV6-1|-|TRBD2
TGTGCCAGCAGTGAGGTAGCGGGGGCCCGCACAGATACGCAGTATTTT
CASSEVAGARTDTQYF
>TRBJ2-7|TRBV11-2|once|TRBD1
TGTGCCAGCAGCTTAGGGGACAGAGCCTACGAGCAGTACTTC
CASSLGDRAYEQYF
>TRBJ1-2|TRBV12-3/TRBV12-4|-|-
TGTGCCAGCAGTTTTACCGGGGGGCAGGGCTACACCTTC
CASSFTGGQGYTF
>TRBJ2-7|TRBV7-2|-|TRBD2
TGTGCCAGCAGCCCGAGACTAGCGGGAGGGACGGGGGAGCAGTACTTC
CASSPRLAGGTGEQYF
>TRBJ2-5|TRBV27|-|-
TGTGCCAGCAGTTTATCCAGACACATCCAAGAGACCCAGTACTTC
CASSLSRHIQETQYF
>TRBJ1-1|TRBV19|-|-
TGTGCCAGTAGTCAGGGGCCAGGTTTGGACACTGAAGCTTTCTTT
CASSQGPGLDTEAFF
>TRBJ2-1|TRBV3-1/TRBV3-2|-|-
TGTGCCAGCAGCCCCCAGCTTCCCAGGGTCAATGAGCAGTTCTTC
CASSPQLPRVNEQFF
>TRBJ2-5|TRBV19|-|TRBD2
TGTGCCAGTAAAACTAGCGCACCAAGAGAGACCCAGTACTTC
CASKTSAPRETQYF
>TRBJ1-5|TRBV19|once|TRBD1
TGTGCCAGTAGAGATTACCCGACAGGGTGGGGAGAAATAGGCAATCAGCCCCAGCATTTT
CASRDYPTGWGEIGNQPQHF
>TRBJ1-3|TRBV7-8|-|TRBD1
TGTGCCACCTACCCCGGGACAGGGGGTCCCACGGGTGGAAACACCATATATTTT
CATYPGTGGPTGGNTIYF
>TRBJ2-7|TRBV2|-|-
TGTGCCAGCAGGGTGTTCTCGGCCTACGAGCAGTACTTC
CASRVFSAYEQYF
>TRBJ1-4|TRBV5-1|few|-
TGCGCCAGCAGCCCCTATGCGGGGGCTTTATCCCTCGGAGGGGAAAAACTGTTTTTT
CASSPYAGALSLGGEKLFF
>TRBJ2-7|TRBV10-1|-|TRBD1
TGCGCCAGCAGTGGTGAGACAGGGGGTTCCTACGAGCAGTACTTC
CASSGETGGSYEQYF
>TRBJ1-1|TRBV18|-|TRBD1
TGTGCCAGCTCACCACCCGGGACAGGTCACACTGAAGCTTTCTTT
CASSPPGTGHTEAFF
>TRBJ2-2|TRBV6-1|once|TRBD1
TGTGCCAGCAGTGACGGGCAGGGGGCCACCGGGGAGCTGTTTTTT
CASSDGQGATGELFF
>TRBJ2-3|TRBV7-9|-|TRBD2
TGTGCCAGCAGCTTGGGTCCGCTAGCGGGAGGAAGCACAGATACGCAGTATTTT
CASSLGPLAGGSTDTQYF
>TRBJ1-5|TRBV5-1|-|TRBD1
TGCGCCAGCAGCTTGGGTCAGGGGGGTCAGCCCCAGCATTTT
CASSLGQGGQPQHF
>TRBJ1-6|TRBV19|-|TRBD1
TGTGCCAGTAGTGACAGGGGGGTCTATAATTCACCCCTCCACTTT
CASSDRGVYNSPLHF
>TRBJ2-3|TRBV16|-|-
TGTGCCAGCAGCCTTTATGAACTGAGCACAGATACGCAGTATTTT
CASSLYELSTDTQYF
>TRBJ1-1|TRBV29-1|-|TRBD1
TGCAGCGTTGAGGTCTCCCAGGGGGCTGAAGCTTTCTTT
CSVEVSQGAEAFF
>TRBJ2-2|TRBV4-3|-|-
TGCGCCAGCAGCCAAGCGTGGGGAGAAAACACCGGGGAGCTGTTTTTT
CASSQAWGENTGELFF
>TRBJ2-2|TRBV30|-|-
TGTGCCTGGAGGTCAGGCTTTGCCGGGGAGCTGTTTTTT
CAWRSGFAGELFF
>TRBJ2-2|TRBV9|-|TRBD1
TGTGCCAGCAGCGTAGCCACAGGGGGCAGCACCGGGGAGCTGTTTTTT
CASSVATGGSTGELFF
>TRBJ1-2|TRBV3-1/TRBV3-2|-|TRBD1
TGTGCCAGCAGCCCAAGACAGGGAAGCTATGGCTACACCTTC
CASSPRQGSYGYTF
>TRBJ2-3|TRBV7-8|-|TRBD2
TGTGCCAGCAGCCCAATACTAGCGGGAGGGTCTGATACGCAGTATTTT
CASSPILAGGSDTQYF
>TRBJ2-3|TRBV5-6|-|TRBD2
TGTGCCAGCAGCTTGTGGGGGGGACCCCACCAGTATTTT
CASSLWGGPHQYF
>TRBJ2-2|TRBV27|-|-
TGTGCCAGCGATAAGCGGATGAACACCGGGGAGCTGTTTTTT
CASDKRMNTGELFF
>TRBJ2-4|TRBV28|-|TRBD2
TGTGCCAGCAGTTCCCGACTAGTGAGCGGGAGGGCCAGGGTTGGCATTCAGTACTTC
CASSSRLVSGRARVGIQYF
>TRBJ2-7|TRBV7-9|once|TRBD1
TGTGCCAGCAGCACGGACAGGTACGAGCAGTACTTC
CASSTDRYEQYF
>TRBJ1-2|TRBV9|once|-
TGTGCCAGCAGCCCGGGAGGACAGTATAACTATGGCTACACCTTC
CASSPGGQYNYGYTF
>TRBJ1-4|TRBV19|-|TRBD1
TGTGCCAGTAGCCCATCCGGGACAGGGGCTGAAAAACTGTTTTTT
CASSPSGTGAEKLFF
>TRBJ1-4|TRBV15|-|-
TGTGCCACCAGCAGAGATCAGGCCCCTCTTGAAAAACTGTTTTTT
CATSRDQAPLEKLFF
>TRBJ2-7|TRBV3-1/TRBV3-2|-|TRBD1
TGTGCCAGCAGCTTCGCTGGGGACAGGGGTTACGAGCAGTACTTC
CASSFAGDRGYEQYF
>TRBJ1-1|TRBV10-3|-|TRBD1
TGTGCCATCACCGAAACGGGACAGAGGCGGCCTTTCTTT
CAITETGQRRPFF
>TRBJ2-6|TRBV5-4|-|-
TGTGCCAGCAGCTTGGCACACCGGGTCTCTGGGGCCAACGTCCTGACTTTC
CASSLAHRVSGANVLTF
>TRBJ1-1|TRBV6-5|-|TRBD1
TGTGCCAGCAGACGGGACAGGGGGACTGAAGCTTTCTTT
CASRRDRGTEAFF
>TRBJ1-2|TRBV10-3|few|-
TGTGCCATCAGGACGGGAGGGGGTGATGGCTACACCTTC
CAIRTGGGDGYTF
>TRBJ2-4|TRBV27|-|TRBD2
TGTGCCAGCAGTTTTGGGGTTAGCGGGAAGGACATTCAGTACTTC
CASSFGVSGKDIQYF
>TRBJ2-2|TRBV15|-|-
TGTGCCACCAGCAGAGATCGTAGGGGGTCTGCCGGGGAGCTGTTTTTT
CATSRDRRGSAGELFF
>TRBJ2-1|TRBV4-2|-|TRBD1
TGTGCCAGCAGCCAGGAATTGGACAGGGATGGGTTCTTC
CASSQELDRDGFF
>TRBJ1-2|TRBV28|-|TRBD1
TGTGCCAGCAGTTTTCGTCGCAGGGGGCGCGCCAACTATGGCTACACCTTC
CASSFRRRGRANYGYTF
>TRBJ1-5|TRBV10-2|-|-
TGCGCCAGCAGTGACACAGGGAGGGATCAGCCCCAGCATTTT
CASSDTGRDQPQHF
>TRBJ2-6|TRBV6-5|-|-
TGTGCCAGCAGCTTAGTTTCTGGGGCCAACGTCCTGACTTTC
CASSLVSGANVLTF
>TRBJ2-1|TRBV29-1|-|-
TGCAGCGTTGAAGTAGCAGCCTACAATGAGCAGTTCTTC
CSVEVAAYNEQFF
>TRBJ2-7|TRBV10-2|few|TRBD1
TGCGCCAGCACTTACGCACCGGGACAGGGCTACGAGCAGTACTTC
CASTYAPGQGYEQYF
>TRBJ2-5|TRBV6-2/TRBV6-3|few|-
TGTGCCAGCAGTTCCCATGACACGGACCAAGAGACCCAGTACTTC
CASSSHDTDQETQYF
>TRBJ2-7|TRBV5-6|-|TRBD2
TGTGCCAGCAGCTCGCGCGCCGGACTAGCGGGGGCCCGCTACGAGCAGTACTTC
CASSSRAGLAGARYEQYF